What follows describes a single TCR beta chain. Antigen specificity is unknown. The sample is drawn from a study of glioma-infiltrating T cells after dendritic cell vaccination. Primers: 60 V beta forward and 13 J beta reverse. The data were produced by immunoSEQ multiplex PCR, yet TCRdb's version contains in-frame clones alone and is incomplete. Among approximately 36,000 clones listed, 82% were seen once. Overall study findings and caveats: Survival was not directly related to TCR clonality in these patients.

The CDR3 contains 16 residues. V lost 5 bases and J lost 8; bases outside the gene matches: 14. Germline CDR1 reads SGHAT; CDR2 reads FQNNGV. This TCR came from a human donor with glioblastoma. The chain couples TRBV11-2 to TRBJ2-1, with 8 bases fitting TRBD1. The sample consisted of blood, taken before dendritic cell vaccination. The DNA of the CDR3 is TGTGCCAGCAGCCCCCGATGGAGGGCGACAGGGGATGAGCAGTTCTTC. The encoded protein is CASSPRWRATGDEQFF. The full variable domain, its missing parts supplied by reference TRBV11-2 and TRBJ2-1, is EAGVAQSPRYKIIEKRQSVAFWCNPISGHATLYWYQQILGQGPKLLIQFQNNGVVDDSQLPKDRFSAERLKGVDSTLKIQPAKLEDSAVYLCASSPRWRATGDEQFFGPGTRLTVL.